The next 26 T cell receptor beta chains were all read from a single sample in a study of cytomegalovirus exposure and HLA in healthy donors. Researchers ran the PCR with 60 Vbeta and 13 Jbeta primers. The assay was immunoSEQ multiplex PCR, and TCRdb's table has in-frame clones only and misses some. Seen here are around 150,000 clones, 70% to 80% observed once, and the top ten hold about 3.5%. The sample taken for sequencing was PBMCs. Every receptor here comes from a human donor in good health.

The chain has TRBV7-2 and TRBJ1-2; D is unresolved. CDR3 length: 15 amino acids. Germline-derived CDR1 and CDR2 are SGHTA and FQGNSA. Between the trimmed V and J ends, which lost 3 bases and 5 bases, there was a span of 16 bases. The CDR3 DNA is TGTGCCAGCAGCTTGGTCCCTTTTCGGAGTTATGGCTACACCTTC. Translation gives CASSLVPFRSYGYTF.

Written as DNA, the CDR3 is TGTGCCAGCAGCTTAGGCAGATCGGGTCTTAATGAAAAACTGTTTTTT. It yields the protein CASSLGRSGLNEKLFF. The V gene is TRBV7-8, the J gene TRBJ1-4; the D is unclear. The V gene's germline CDR1 is SGHVS and CDR2 FQNEAQ. V dropped 1 base and J dropped 4 bases, with 13 bases sitting between them. This CDR3 has 16 amino acids.

V usage is TRBV25-1 and J usage is TRBJ2-3; 13 bases are a match to TRBD2. Germline V gene sequence: CDR1 MGHDK, CDR2 SYGVNS. This CDR3 is built from 16 residues. V was pared by 1 base and J by 5 bases, with 3 bases of the junction left unmatched. The CDR3, as DNA: TGTGCCAGCAGTGAATGGACTAGCGGGAGAATAGATACGCAGTATTTT. Its translation: CASSEWTSGRIDTQYF.

This clone is medium-sized (0.01 to 0.1%) in the sample. The J gene is TRBJ2-2, the V gene TRBV27; 7 bases agree with TRBD1. With V trimmed by 6 bases and J by 2 bases, 12 bases remained unmatched. This CDR3 is 17 amino acids long. Germline CDR1 MNHEY, CDR2 SMNVEV (reference sequence). DNA for the CDR3: TGTGCCAGCAGCTTCCACTCCGGGACAGTAAACACCGGGGAGCTGTTTTTT. Translating it yields CASSFHSGTVNTGELFF.

This chain joins TRBV28 and TRBJ1-5, with 7 positions matching TRBD1. V lost 8 bases, J lost 3 bases, and 10 bases stayed unmatched. This CDR3 comprises 15 residues. Looked up from germline, CDR1 is MDHEN and CDR2 is SYDVKM. The CDR3 loop is CASSVGDRNNQPQHF. CDR3 bases: TGTGCCAGCTCAGTAGGGGACAGAAACAATCAGCCCCAGCATTTT.

The CDR3: CASSQEQGKTEKLFF. In nucleotides, the CDR3 is TGTGCCAGCAGCCAGGAACAGGGGAAGACTGAAAAACTGTTTTTT. This chain connects TRBV4-2 to TRBJ1-4; 7 bases match TRBD1. Germline loops: CDR1 LGHNA, CDR2 YNFKEQ. The CDR3 contains 15 residues. J lost 7 bases, V lost 3 bases, and 8 bases had no gene match.

CDR3 nucleotides: TGTGCCAGCAGCCGCTGGACTTCCCGAGGGACCGGGGAGCTGTTTTTT. It is translated as CASSRWTSRGTGELFF. The chain couples TRBV7-2 to TRBJ2-2; the D gene is possibly TRBD2 (5 bases). Trimming took 5 bases from V and 5 from J, leaving 18 bases between them. The CDR3 is made up of 16 amino acids. CDR1 and CDR2 from the germline V gene are SGHTA and FQGNSA.

The chain has TRBV5-5 and TRBJ1-1; D gene unclear. Between the trimmed V and J ends, which lost 3 bases and 0 bases, there was a span of 6 bases. The CDR3 is 13 residues long. The germline V gene has CDR1 SGHKS and CDR2 YYEKEE (reference sequence). The CDR3 loop reads CASSSSVNTEAFF. CDR3 DNA sequence: TGTGCCAGCAGCTCGTCGGTGAACACTGAAGCTTTCTTT.

The rearrangement links TRBV28 to TRBJ1-2; the D is unclear. The CDR3 is 12 residues long. The V end lost 5 bases, the J end lost 8 bases, and 12 bases lay between the germline ends. The germline CDR1 and CDR2 sequences are MDHEN and SYDVKM. CDR3 loop: CASSPPPGGYTF. CDR3 bases: TGTGCCAGCAGTCCGCCCCCAGGCGGCTACACCTTC.

This clone has just a few counts. This chain connects TRBV6-6 to TRBJ1-1, with 7 bases matching TRBD1. V was pared by 4 bases and J by 1 base, with 3 bases of the junction left unmatched. The CDR3 is made up of 14 amino acids. Germline V CDR1 and CDR2: MNHNY, SVGAGI (reference sequence). The CDR3 reads CASSSSGGNTEAFF. The CDR3 nucleotides read TGTGCCAGCAGTTCGTCAGGGGGGAACACTGAAGCTTTCTTT.

The chain recombines TRBV6-1 with TRBJ2-1; a weak D match, TRBD2 (5 bases). Germline V lookup: CDR1 MNHNS, CDR2 SASEGT. Trimming stripped 5 bases from V and 4 bases from J, with 15 bases between. This CDR3 is built from 15 residues. The CDR3 here is CASSFAGSRYNEQFF. The CDR3 DNA reads as TGTGCCAGCAGTTTCGCTGGGAGTAGATACAATGAGCAGTTCTTC.

This sequence joins TRBV5-1 and TRBJ2-1; 15 positions agree with TRBD2. Germline V gene lookup returns CDR1 SGHRS and CDR2 YFSETQ. The V gene end was trimmed by 2 bases and the J gene end by 7 bases; junction bases not matched to a gene: 4. The CDR3 has 16 amino acids. In nucleotides, the CDR3 is TGCGCCAGCAGCTTTGGACTAGCGGGGGGGCTAAATGAGCAGTTCTTC. Its protein product is CASSFGLAGGLNEQFF.

V and J are TRBV19 and TRBJ1-2; D uncertain. CDR1 and CDR2 (germline): LNHDA, SQIVND (reference sequence). This CDR3 contains 14 residues. With 6 bases removed from V and 2 bases from J, the gap between germline ends came to 13 bases. CDR3 in DNA: TGTGCCAGTAGCAGCCGGGGAAGGAACTATGGCTACACCTTC. It is translated as CASSSRGRNYGYTF.

The gene calls are TRBV9 and TRBJ2-7; D may be TRBD2 (5 bases). CDR3 length: 13 residues. V was cut by 0 bases and J by 5 bases, with 9 bases left in between. The germline V gene has CDR1 SGDLS and CDR2 YYNGEE. CDR3 loop: CASSVDEGDEQYF. CDR3 nucleotide sequence: TGTGCCAGCAGCGTAGATGAGGGAGACGAGCAGTACTTC. The complete variable domain, with remaining parts taken from reference TRBV9 and TRBJ2-7, reads DSGVTQTPKHLITATGQRVTLRCSPRSGDLSVYWYQQSLDQGLQFLIQYYNGEERAKGNILERFSAQQFPDLHSELNLSSLELGDSALYFCASSVDEGDEQYFGPGTRLTVT.

The genes are TRBV7-9 and TRBJ2-3, with 7 bases aligning to TRBD1. Germline loops: CDR1 SEHNR, CDR2 FQNEAQ (reference sequence). The CDR3 sequence is 15 residues long. V shed 5 bases, J shed 3 bases, and the junction held 8 bases outside the gene matches. The CDR3 here is CASSLSTGTTDTQYF. The CDR3 region has the DNA TGTGCCAGCAGCCTATCGACAGGGACGACAGATACGCAGTATTTT.

The rearrangement links TRBV7-2 to TRBJ1-1; no definite D call. V shed 2 bases and J shed 1 base, with 5 bases lying between them. The germline gives CDR1 SGHTA, CDR2 FQGNSA. The CDR3 is 13 residues long. This CDR3 is CASSLISNTEAFF. In DNA, the CDR3 is TGTGCCAGCAGCTTAATCTCGAACACTGAAGCTTTCTTT.

J is TRBJ2-3 and V is TRBV7-2; 9 bases match TRBD2. From germline, CDR1 is SGHTA and CDR2 FQGNSA. J was trimmed by 0 bases and V by 5 bases; bases with no gene match: 12. This CDR3 contains 18 residues. CDR3 DNA: TGTGCCAGCAGCCCTAGTGACAGCGGGGGGCGAAGCACAGATACGCAGTATTTT. Translated: CASSPSDSGGRSTDTQYF.

J is TRBJ2-1 and V is TRBV28; the match to TRBD1 covers 7 bases. The V segment lost 5 bases and the J segment 9 bases; nucleotides outside the gene matches: 16. Germline V CDR1 and CDR2: MDHEN, SYDVKM. This CDR3 has 16 amino acids. CDR3 bases: TGTGCCAGCAGTCTTCCGGGCGACAGGGAGCAAGGTGAGCAGTTCTTC. It specifies CASSLPGDREQGEQFF.

V gene TRBV28 combines with J gene TRBJ1-3; possibly TRBD1 for D (6 bases). Trimming removed 2 bases from V and 0 bases from J, with 14 bases in between. Germline V gene data show CDR1 as MDHEN and CDR2 as SYDVKM. This CDR3 has 17 amino acids. DNA for the CDR3: TGTGCCAGCAGTTTAGGATTGGGGGGGCACTCTGGAAACACCATATATTTT. It codes for CASSLGLGGHSGNTIYF.

This chain joins TRBV19 and TRBJ1-1; D gene unclear. The CDR3 covers 15 residues. Trimming took 3 bases from V and 1 from J, leaving 12 bases between them. CDR1 is LNHDA and CDR2 is SQIVND in the germline V gene (reference sequence). This CDR3 reads CASSMAGRSNTEAFF. CDR3 nucleotides: TGTGCCAGTAGTATGGCGGGGAGGTCGAACACTGAAGCTTTCTTT.

The CDR3 sequence is CASSGYEGVQNNEQFF. CDR3 nucleotide sequence: TGTGCCAGCAGCGGATACGAAGGAGTCCAAAACAATGAGCAGTTCTTC. The J gene is TRBJ2-1, the V gene TRBV9; D ambiguous. CDR1 SGDLS and CDR2 YYNGEE come from the germline V gene. Trimming took 3 bases from V and 5 from J, leaving 18 bases between them. The CDR3 totals 16 residues. Together with reference TRBV9 and TRBJ2-1, the CDR3 gives the full variable domain: DSGVTQTPKHLITATGQRVTLRCSPRSGDLSVYWYQQSLDQGLQFLIQYYNGEERAKGNILERFSAQQFPDLHSELNLSSLELGDSALYFCASSGYEGVQNNEQFFGPGTRLTVL.

As for this clone: An end of the junction does not agree with germline; a read error may underlie this. The chain is built from TRBV7-9 and TRBJ1-1; D is possibly TRBD1 (5 bases). Per germline, CDR1 SEHNR and CDR2 FQNEAQ (reference sequence). The CDR3 totals 12 residues. CDR3 loop: CSSSLQATVPFF. DNA for the CDR3: TGTTCCAGCAGCTTACAGGCTACAGTTCCTTTCTTT.

This clone was counted once. This chain uses TRBV28 with TRBJ2-2, with D perhaps TRBD2 (6 bases). CDR1 and CDR2 (germline): MDHEN, SYDVKM. CDR3 length equals 17 residues. V was cut by 7 bases and J by 5 bases, with 23 bases left in between. The chain's CDR3 is CASTSRGWRVNTGELFF. The CDR3 DNA reads as TGTGCCAGCACCTCCCGAGGATGGAGGGTGAATACCGGGGAGCTGTTTTTT.

The J gene is TRBJ2-7, the V gene TRBV27, with unresolved D. The CDR3 runs to 14 residues. The germline CDR1 and CDR2 sequences are MNHEY and SMNVEV (reference sequence). Trimming removed 3 bases at V and 3 bases at J, with 12 bases between. For the CDR3, the DNA is TGTGCCAGCAGTTTGCAGAAGTCCGTCTACGAGCAGTACTTC. Encoded protein: CASSLQKSVYEQYF.

This clone was counted between two and nine times. This chain uses TRBV19 with TRBJ1-1; D not resolved. The CDR3 has 14 amino acids. Germline V gives CDR1 LNHDA, CDR2 SQIVND (reference sequence). Trimming shortened V by 5 bases and J by 0 bases, and 10 bases separated the two germline ends. The CDR3 sequence: CASSRRQLNTEAFF. CDR3 DNA: TGTGCCAGTAGTCGCAGGCAGCTGAACACTGAAGCTTTCTTT.

Note on this clone: The sample carries other DNA sequences with the same CDR3. The chain couples TRBV6-5 to TRBJ1-5; possibly TRBD1 for D (6 bases). Germline CDR1 MNHEY, CDR2 SVGAGI. Trimming removed 0 bases from V and 1 base from J, with 7 bases in between. The length of the CDR3 is 15 residues. Here the CDR3 reads CASSYSQGSNQPQHF. CDR3 bases: TGTGCCAGCAGTTACTCTCAGGGGAGCAATCAGCCCCAGCATTTT.